These 27 T cell receptor beta chains came from one sample sequenced in a study of T cell responses to AZD1222 COVID-19 vaccine. Produced via immunoSEQ multiplex PCR; TCRdb's table is partial and in-frame only. The sample records about 100,000 clones, around 87% being singletons. The sequences come from peripheral blood, collected 28 days after the second AZD1222 dose. The source of these receptors is an adult who received the AZD1222 COVID-19 vaccine.

This chain connects TRBV5-1 to TRBJ2-3; possible D gene TRBD2, 5 bases. With 4 bases removed from V and 3 bases from J, the gap between germline ends came to 18 bases. The CDR3 covers 16 residues. Germline CDR1 SGHRS, CDR2 YFSETQ. The CDR3 nucleotides read TGCGCCAGCAGCCCGACCCGGGAAGGTGTAACAGATACGCAGTATTTT. This sequence encodes CASSPTREGVTDTQYF.

The V gene is TRBV25-1, the J gene TRBJ2-7; D perhaps matches TRBD1 (5 bases). The V gene's germline CDR1 is MGHDK and CDR2 SYGVNS. V was trimmed by 7 bases and J by 2 bases, leaving 15 bases between them. The CDR3 runs to 14 residues. The CDR3 protein is CASTPLGQTYEQYF. The CDR3 DNA follows: TGTGCCAGCACCCCTCTGGGGCAGACCTACGAGCAGTACTTC.

The V call is TRBV19, the J call TRBJ1-1; the match to TRBD1 covers 9 bases. CDR1 is LNHDA, CDR2 SQIVND, per germline (reference sequence). The CDR3 spans 15 residues. V shed 6 bases, J shed 4 bases, and the junction held 9 bases outside the gene matches. CDR3 in amino acids: CASSGTGLASTEAFF. In DNA form, the CDR3 reads TGTGCCAGTAGCGGGACAGGGCTCGCCTCCACTGAAGCTTTCTTT.

This sequence joins TRBV9 and TRBJ2-2; D gene uncertain. The length of the CDR3 is 13 residues. Germline CDR1 and CDR2: SGDLS and YYNGEE. Trimming stripped 6 bases from V and 4 bases from J, with 10 bases between. The CDR3, as DNA: TGTGCCAGCAATAGGGTTGTCACCGGGGAGCTGTTTTTT. This codes for CASNRVVTGELFF.

The chain recombines TRBV9 with TRBJ2-7; a weak D match, TRBD2 (5 bases). Germline CDR1 reads SGDLS; CDR2 reads YYNGEE. The V end lost 1 base, the J end lost 2 bases, and 13 bases lay between the germline ends. The CDR3 spans 15 residues. The CDR3 here is CASSVRAGTAYEQYF. CDR3 bases: TGTGCCAGCAGCGTACGGGCGGGCACCGCCTACGAGCAGTACTTC.

The chain joins TRBV27 to TRBJ2-7; 10 bases fit TRBD1. Trimming removed 6 bases from V and 6 bases from J; junction bases left unmatched: 29. The CDR3 extends over 21 amino acids. The germline V gene has CDR1 MNHEY and CDR2 SMNVEV (reference sequence). CDR3 in DNA: TGTGCCAGCAGGAGATCGGGACAGGGGATAGCCTTAGGACTAGCTATCGTCGAGCAGTACTTC. This gives the protein CASRRSGQGIALGLAIVEQYF.

The chain is built from TRBV19 and TRBJ1-2; 11 bases match TRBD1. This CDR3 has 16 residues. The germline V gene has CDR1 LNHDA and CDR2 SQIVND (reference sequence). The junction had 12 bases not matched to a gene; V was cut back by 4 bases and J by 8 bases. The CDR3 protein is CASSTLRTGGFRGYTF. CDR3 coding DNA: TGTGCCAGTAGTACGTTAAGGACAGGGGGCTTCCGGGGCTACACCTTC.

J is TRBJ2-4 and V is TRBV3-1 (or the pseudogene TRBV3-2), with D perhaps matching TRBD1 or TRBD2 (5 bases each). CDR3 length: 15 amino acids. The V gene lost 5 bases and the J gene lost 3 bases, with 14 bases spanning the gap. The germline V gene has CDR1 LGHDT and CDR2 YNNKEL (reference sequence). CDR3: CASSLMGERKNIQYF. Written as DNA, the CDR3 is TGTGCCAGCAGCTTAATGGGGGAGCGCAAAAACATTCAGTACTTC.

The V and J genes are TRBV5-1 and TRBJ1-2; a weak D match, TRBD1 (5 bases). CDR1 is SGHRS, CDR2 YFSETQ, per germline. The V end was cut by 4 bases, the J end by 3 bases, with 13 bases between. The CDR3 covers 14 residues. The CDR3 region is CASSLGSGYYGYTF. As DNA, the CDR3 is TGCGCCAGCAGCCTGGGGTCAGGGTACTATGGCTACACCTTC.

V and J are TRBV19 and TRBJ2-3; D is possibly TRBD2 (6 bases). The CDR3 covers 15 residues. The germline V gene encodes CDR1 LNHDA and CDR2 SQIVND (reference sequence). V lost 1 base and J lost 2, with 10 bases in between. In DNA form, the CDR3 reads TGTGCCAGTAGTATAGTGGGCGGGGACACAGATACGCAGTATTTT. Its translation is CASSIVGGDTDTQYF.

In its sample, this clone was seen a few times. This sequence joins TRBV5-1 and TRBJ1-2; D unresolved. This CDR3 spans 13 amino acids. CDR1 and CDR2 (germline): SGHRS, YFSETQ. Between the trimmed V and J ends, which lost 0 bases and 8 bases, there was a span of 11 bases. The CDR3 reads CASSLDGGGGYTF. The DNA for the CDR3 is TGCGCCAGCAGCTTGGATGGAGGAGGAGGCTACACCTTC.

The V and J genes are TRBV7-9 and TRBJ1-3; the D gene is possibly TRBD1 (6 bases). This CDR3 is built from 15 residues. V lost 3 bases, J lost 0 bases, and 9 bases lay in between. Germline loops: CDR1 SEHNR, CDR2 FQNEAQ (reference sequence). The CDR3 sequence is CASSFGGLSGNTIYF. CDR3 in DNA: TGTGCCAGCAGCTTTGGGGGCCTCTCTGGAAACACCATATATTTT.

The V call is TRBV28, the J call TRBJ1-6; perhaps TRBD1 as D (6 bases). CDR1 MDHEN and CDR2 SYDVKM come from the germline V gene. The germline V and J ends were trimmed by 4 bases and 6 bases, with 13 bases remaining between them. The CDR3 covers 15 residues. The CDR3 reads CASSYPGRGNSPLHF. The CDR3 bases are TGTGCCAGCAGTTACCCCGGCAGGGGTAATTCACCCCTCCACTTT.

The chain employs TRBV11-3 and TRBJ2-7, with 7 bases fitting TRBD1. This CDR3 region has 13 residues. V shed 5 bases and J 7 bases; nucleotides not matched to a gene: 8. CDR1 and CDR2 from the germline V gene are SGHNT and YENEEA. The CDR3 region has the DNA TGTGCCAGCAGCCATGACAGGGTGTCGGAGCAGTACTTC. It codes for CASSHDRVSEQYF.

V is TRBV6-5 and J is TRBJ1-2; tentatively, D is TRBD1 (6 bases). The CDR3 is 12 residues long. V was trimmed by 7 bases and J by 6 bases, leaving 12 bases between them. Looked up from germline, CDR1 is MNHEY and CDR2 is SVGAGI. The CDR3 is CASTTGLHGYTF. In DNA, the CDR3 is TGTGCCAGCACCACAGGGTTGCATGGCTACACCTTC.

A single count supports this clone. CDR3 nucleotides: TGCGCCAGCAGCCAAGACCCACCGGGCACTGGGGCTTTCTTT. Amino acid sequence: CASSQDPPGTGAFF. The V call is TRBV4-1, the J call TRBJ1-1; D gene unclear. This CDR3 spans 14 amino acids. Germline V gene lookup returns CDR1 MGHRA and CDR2 YSYEKL. The V end lost 0 bases, the J end lost 11 bases, and 16 bases lay between the germline ends.

The V gene is TRBV18, the J gene TRBJ1-2; D may be TRBD1 (6 bases). V was trimmed by 3 bases and J by 0 bases, leaving 23 bases between them. This CDR3 spans 19 amino acids. CDR1 is KGHSH, CDR2 LQKENI, per germline. The CDR3 spells CASSPLVPGQILANYGYTF. In DNA form, the CDR3 reads TGTGCCAGCTCACCCCTTGTCCCGGGACAAATTCTAGCTAACTATGGCTACACCTTC.

The genes are TRBV6-1 and TRBJ1-2; 7 bases fit TRBD1. The CDR3 contains 15 residues. J was trimmed by 0 bases and V by 2 bases; bases with no gene match: 3. Germline CDR1 reads MNHNS; CDR2 reads SASEGT. CDR3 in DNA: TGTGCCAGCAGTGAACCGACAGGGCCTAACTATGGCTACACCTTC. Amino acid sequence: CASSEPTGPNYGYTF.

This clone is a singleton in its sample. The chain recombines TRBV11-2 with TRBJ1-1; D call uncertain. V was clipped by 5 bases and J by 1 base, with 14 bases between them. The CDR3 has 15 amino acids. In germline, CDR1 is SGHAT, CDR2 FQNNGV. The CDR3 DNA reads TGTGCCAGCAGCCTGCACGGTGGGGAGAACACTGAAGCTTTCTTT. Protein product: CASSLHGGENTEAFF.

V and J are TRBV9 and TRBJ2-1, with 7 bases lining up with TRBD1. Trimming took 3 bases from V and 4 from J; bases not matched to a gene: 7. Germline V gives CDR1 SGDLS, CDR2 YYNGEE. This CDR3 is 15 amino acids long. CDR3 sequence: CASSADRANYNEQFF. In nucleotides, the CDR3 is TGTGCCAGCAGCGCAGACAGGGCAAATTACAATGAGCAGTTCTTC.

The CDR3 loop reads CASSLWLGGRTDTQYF. CDR3 in DNA: TGTGCCAGCAGTTTATGGCTGGGGGGCCGAACAGATACGCAGTATTTT. The chain links TRBV27 to TRBJ2-3, with D perhaps assigned TRBD1 or TRBD2 (6 bases each). Trimming cost V 1 base and J 3 bases, with 14 bases left between them. This CDR3 region has 16 residues. The germline V gene encodes CDR1 MNHEY and CDR2 SMNVEV (reference sequence).

The V call is TRBV6-5, the J call TRBJ1-1; the D gene is possibly TRBD1 (5 bases). The CDR3 runs 16 residues. Germline values: CDR1 MNHEY, CDR2 SVGAGI. The V gene lost 2 bases and the J gene lost 3 bases, with 16 bases spanning the gap. In nucleotides, the CDR3 is TGTGCCAGCAGTTACCGGCCAGGGTTGGTGGACACTGAAGCTTTCTTT. It is translated as CASSYRPGLVDTEAFF.

In DNA form, the CDR3 reads TGTGCCAGCAGCCAAGGGGGTTTTAGCAATCAGCCCCAGCATTTT. Translated, it gives CASSQGGFSNQPQHF. This chain uses TRBV3-1 (or the pseudogene TRBV3-2) with TRBJ1-5, with D hard to call. The ends were cut back, 1 base at V and 0 bases at J, with 7 bases in the middle. From germline, CDR1 is LGHDT and CDR2 YNNKEL (reference sequence). The CDR3 covers 15 residues.

The chain recombines TRBV27 with TRBJ2-7, with D possibly being TRBD1 (8 bases). V was shortened by 5 bases and J by 1 base, with 18 bases between the two germline ends. The CDR3 contains 16 residues. In germline, CDR1 is MNHEY, CDR2 SMNVEV (reference sequence). CDR3 in amino acids: CASSRPTGGVSYEQYF. In nucleotides, the CDR3 is TGTGCCAGCAGTCGCCCTACAGGGGGGGTTTCCTACGAGCAGTACTTC.

V usage is TRBV18 and J usage is TRBJ2-7; 12 bases are a match to TRBD2. J lost 7 bases, V lost 3 bases, and 4 bases had no gene match. CDR1 is KGHSH and CDR2 is LQKENI in the germline V gene. The CDR3 length is 14 residues. In DNA form, the CDR3 reads TGTGCCAGCTCACCGACTAGCGGGAGTTGGGAGCAGTACTTC. This gives the protein CASSPTSGSWEQYF.

The chain recombines TRBV6-1 with TRBJ2-7; 11 bases are shared with TRBD2. V lost 2 bases, J lost 2 bases, and 2 bases stayed unmatched. The CDR3 extends over 15 amino acids. Germline V gene sequence: CDR1 MNHNS, CDR2 SASEGT. CDR3 DNA: TGTGCCAGCAGTGAACTAGCGGGGGGACCCTACGAGCAGTACTTC. It encodes CASSELAGGPYEQYF.

This chain links TRBV24-1 with TRBJ2-7; D possibly corresponds to TRBD2 (5 bases). The V gene's germline CDR1 is KGHDR and CDR2 SFDVKD. V lost 2 bases to trimming and J lost 2 bases, with 6 bases between them. This CDR3 contains 13 residues. In DNA, the CDR3 is TGTGCCACCAGTGATTGGGAGACCTACGAGCAGTACTTC. Translation: CATSDWETYEQYF.